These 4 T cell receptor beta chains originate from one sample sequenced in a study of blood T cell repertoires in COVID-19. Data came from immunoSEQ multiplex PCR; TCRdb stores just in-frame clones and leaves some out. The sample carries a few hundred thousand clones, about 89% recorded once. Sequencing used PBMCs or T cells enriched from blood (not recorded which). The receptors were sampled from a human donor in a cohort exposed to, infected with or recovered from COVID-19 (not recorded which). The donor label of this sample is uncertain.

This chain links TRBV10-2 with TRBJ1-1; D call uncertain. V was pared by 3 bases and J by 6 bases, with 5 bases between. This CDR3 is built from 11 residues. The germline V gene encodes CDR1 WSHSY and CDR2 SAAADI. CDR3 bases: TGCGCCAGCAGTGAACGGGCTGAAGCTTTCTTT. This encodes CASSERAEAFF.

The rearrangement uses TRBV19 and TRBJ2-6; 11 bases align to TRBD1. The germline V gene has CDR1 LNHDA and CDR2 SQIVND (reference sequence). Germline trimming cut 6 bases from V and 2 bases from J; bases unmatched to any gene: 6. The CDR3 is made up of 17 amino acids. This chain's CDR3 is CASSPGQGVAGANVLTF. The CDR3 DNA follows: TGTGCCAGTAGCCCGGGACAGGGGGTTGCTGGGGCCAACGTCCTGACTTTC.

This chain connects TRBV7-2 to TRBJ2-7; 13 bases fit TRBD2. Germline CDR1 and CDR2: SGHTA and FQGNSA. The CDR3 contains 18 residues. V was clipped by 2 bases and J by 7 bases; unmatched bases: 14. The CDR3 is CASSLTWTSGGPWGEQYF. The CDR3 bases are TGTGCCAGCAGCTTAACCTGGACTAGCGGGGGCCCTTGGGGGGAGCAGTACTTC.

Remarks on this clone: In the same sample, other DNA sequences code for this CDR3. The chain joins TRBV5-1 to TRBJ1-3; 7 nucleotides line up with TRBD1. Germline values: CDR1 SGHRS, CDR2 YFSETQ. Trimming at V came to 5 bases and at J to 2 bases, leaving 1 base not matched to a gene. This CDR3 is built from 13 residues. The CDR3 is CASSQGAGNTIYF. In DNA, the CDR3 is TGCGCCAGCAGTCAGGGGGCTGGAAACACCATATATTTT.